The 8 T cell receptor beta chains presented below share a single source sample, sequenced in a study of T cells in Graves' hyperthyroidism and ophthalmopathy. There were TCR beta CDR3 regions amplified from RNA transcripts. RT-PCR in the first round (using the HTBI primer set) targeted the TCR CDR3. TCRdb independently ran MiXCR on the multiplex PCR reads; one entry per CDR3 protein. The sample holds fewer than 500,000 distinct CDR3 sequences, about 14% seen once. Sequencing was carried out using blood. The source is a woman aged 30 to 39 with Graves' ophthalmopathy.

This chain uses TRBV7-2 with TRBJ2-1; 9 bases are a match to TRBD1. The J segment lost 9 bases and the V segment lost 4 bases, leaving 4 bases of the junction unmatched. The germline gives CDR1 SGHTA, CDR2 FQGNSA. The CDR3 sequence is 13 residues long. DNA for the CDR3: TGTACCAGCAGCTGGGGACAGGGCACTGAGCAGTTCTTC. It is translated as CTSSWGQGTEQFF.

This clonotype was counted ten times or more. J is TRBJ2-5 and V is TRBV24-1, with TRBD2 matching 7 bases. From germline, CDR1 is KGHDR and CDR2 SFDVKD. V was pared by 10 bases and J by 5 bases, with 9 bases of the junction left unmatched. The CDR3 extends over 13 amino acids. The CDR3 reads CATGRGEWETQYF. CDR3 in DNA: TGTGCCACGGGCCGGGGGGAATGGGAGACCCAGTACTTC.

V and J are TRBV10-3 and TRBJ2-2, with TRBD2 identical over 10 bases. Germline trimming cut 8 bases from V and 4 bases from J; bases unmatched to any gene: 10. Germline V gene lookup returns CDR1 ENHRY and CDR2 SYGVKD. The CDR3 runs to 16 residues. The CDR3 loop reads CAIPRAGGPGTGELFF. DNA of the CDR3: TGTGCCATCCCGAGAGCGGGGGGGCCCGGCACCGGGGAGCTGTTTTTT.

About this clonotype: This could be a read error, since a much larger clone is one nucleotide away. No conserved phenylalanine or tryptophan is present at the end of the CDR3, so a read error is the likely explanation. V gene TRBV12-3 or TRBV12-4 combines with J gene TRBJ1-5; 8 bases map to TRBD1. This CDR3 is 15 amino acids long. After removal of 1 base from V and 6 bases from J, the junction contained 5 bases not matched to a gene. Here the CDR3 reads CASSLGTGQGQPQHL. The CDR3 nucleotides are TGTGCCAGCAGTTTAGGGACAGGGCAGGGTCAGCCCCAGCATCTT.

Of note for this clonotype: A much larger clone lies one base from this, so it may be a read error. V and J are TRBV12-3 or TRBV12-4 and TRBJ1-3; no firm D call. The CDR3 loop spans 15 amino acids. DNA of the CDR3: TGTGCCAGCAGTTTCGTTCAAGGCTCTGGAAACAGCATATATTTT. Protein product: CASSFVQGSGNSIYF.

The chain carries TRBV19 and TRBJ2-5; no reliable D call. The V gene's germline CDR1 is LNHDA and CDR2 SQIVND (reference sequence). The CDR3 contains 16 residues. With 0 bases removed from V and 1 base from J, the gap between germline ends came to 12 bases. As DNA, the CDR3 is TGTGCCAGTAGTATAGAGACAATATCGGCCCAAGAGACCCAGTACTTC. This codes for CASSIETISAQETQYF.

This clonotype was seen a handful of times. The V gene is TRBV4-1, the J gene TRBJ1-6, with TRBD1 matching over 7 bases. V was pared by 3 bases and J by 5 bases, with 1 base of the junction left unmatched. The CDR3 runs to 14 residues. The germline CDR1 and CDR2 sequences are MGHRA and YSYEKL. This CDR3 is CASSQTGNNSPLHF. As DNA, the CDR3 is TGCGCCAGCAGCCAGACAGGGAATAATTCACCCCTCCACTTT.

Many counts were recorded for this clonotype. The V and J genes are TRBV28 and TRBJ1-5; 7 bases line up with TRBD1. The CDR3 runs 15 residues. The ends lost 3 bases at V and 6 bases at J; junction bases unmatched: 8. Germline V gives CDR1 MDHEN, CDR2 SYDVKM. The chain's CDR3 is CASSLLADRAQPQHF. The CDR3 DNA sequence: TGTGCCAGCAGTTTGCTAGCTGACAGGGCTCAGCCCCAGCATTTT. The full variable domain, with the rest looked up from reference TRBV28 and TRBJ1-5, is DVKVTQSSRYLVKRTGEKVFLECVQDMDHENMFWYRQDPGLGLRLIYFSYDVKMKEKGDIPEGYSVSREKKERFSLILESASTNQTSMYLCASSLLADRAQPQHFGDGTRLSIL.